This T cell receptor (beta chain) came from a study of blood T cell repertoires in COVID-19. The wider study: Donors in the United States, Italy and Spain gave samples during acute or convalescent COVID-19. Nucleic acid was either cDNA or gDNA, and it came from T cells, B-cell-depleted T cells, or PBMCs.

Participants spanned ages about 18 to 95 years and resided in about 25 US areas. In the original analysis: Scientists estimated how many nucleated cells there were by amplifying reference gene primers. Data came from immunoSEQ multiplex PCR; TCRdb stores just in-frame clones and leaves some out. D and trimming come from the DNA, and the V and J calls and clone size come from that table. The repertoire has 160,000 or so clones, roughly 84% of them found once; the top ten carry roughly 18%. The CDR3 covers 16 residues. The V end was cut by 0 bases, the J end by 0 bases, with 12 bases between. Germline CDR1 and CDR2: LGHNT and FRNRAP.

The sample comprised PBMCs or T cells enriched from blood (not recorded which). The receptor was isolated from a man aged 55 to 70 who had recovered from COVID-19. This chain connects TRBV12-5 to TRBJ2-7, with a weak D call TRBD1 (6 bases). The CDR3 DNA sequence: TGTGCTAGTGGTTTGGTACGGGACACCCGCTCCTACGAGCAGTACTTC. Its protein is CASGLVRDTRSYEQYF.